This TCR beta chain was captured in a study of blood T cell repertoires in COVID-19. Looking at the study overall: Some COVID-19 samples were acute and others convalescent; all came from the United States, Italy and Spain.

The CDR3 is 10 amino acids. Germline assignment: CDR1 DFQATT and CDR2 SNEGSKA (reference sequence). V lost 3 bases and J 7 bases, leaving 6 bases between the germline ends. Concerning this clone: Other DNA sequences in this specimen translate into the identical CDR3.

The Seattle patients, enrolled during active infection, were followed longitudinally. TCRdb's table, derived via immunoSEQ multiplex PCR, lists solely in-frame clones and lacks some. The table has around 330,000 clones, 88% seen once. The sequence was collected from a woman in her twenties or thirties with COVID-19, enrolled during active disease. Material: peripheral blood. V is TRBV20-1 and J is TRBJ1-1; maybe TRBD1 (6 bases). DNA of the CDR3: TGCAGTGCTAGGGACAGTGAAGCTTTCTTT. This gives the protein CSARDSEAFF.